The entry below gives a single T cell receptor beta chain sequence along with its context. Its matching antigen is unknown. 60 Vbeta and 13 Jbeta primers were used in PCR. TCRdb keeps only in-frame clones here, not all; method: immunoSEQ multiplex PCR. The sample holds 75,000 to 100,000 clones, around 77% seen once. This entry comes from a study of cytomegalovirus exposure and HLA in healthy donors. Study summary: Some 85 million unique TCRs from HLA-typed donors were held in an early data release.

Trimming cost V 2 bases and J 2 bases, with 9 bases left between them. The CDR3 runs 14 residues. Germline lookup yields CDR1 MNHNY and CDR2 SVGAGI (reference sequence). Whole-study results and caveats: TCR beta V segments were, for the most part, productive about 87% or about 30% of the time in an earlier analysis. As a later analysis showed, a missense DCLRE1C variant was linked to trimming of TCR beta V- and J-genes.

The sequenced material came from PBMCs. This sequence was found in a man in his forties or fifties in good health and CMV-seronegative. V usage is TRBV6-6 and J usage is TRBJ1-2; D is unresolved. CDR3 sequence reads: CASSYLAANYGYTF. DNA of the CDR3: TGTGCCAGCAGTTACCTCGCGGCGAACTATGGCTACACCTTC.